This T cell receptor beta chain was sequenced for a study of CD8 T cells in ankylosing spondylitis. One entry per CDR3 protein results from TCRdb running MiXCR on the 5' RACE reads. The table has about 140,000 distinct CDR3 sequences, 7.5% to 9.5% seen once. The CDR3 length is 15 residues. CDR1 and CDR2 from the germline V gene are SGHAT and FQDESV (reference sequence). The trim removed 5 bases at V and 0 bases at J, leaving 3 bases unmatched. This clonotype was recorded many times. The chain uses TRBV11-1 and TRBJ2-1, with 8 positions matching TRBD2. The receptor was derived from a male donor with ankylosing spondylitis. Specimen: synovial fluid, either unsorted or a sorted T cell fraction (not recorded which). Here the CDR3 reads CASSRGGLSYNEQFF. Written as DNA, the CDR3 is TGTGCCAGCAGCCGGGGGGGTCTCTCCTACAATGAGCAGTTCTTC.